This T cell receptor beta chain emerged from a study of blood T cells in healthy people across ages. Study context: T cells yielded about one barcoded beta molecule per two cells through template switching.

Each donor had 8 to 10 milliliters of peripheral blood drawn. Germline lookup yields CDR1 SGDLS and CDR2 YYNGEE. Trimming took 2 bases from V and 4 from J, leaving 14 bases between them. The CDR3 has 15 amino acids. A J-beta primer mix and a sample-barcoded 5' primer were used in a second PCR of roughly 6 to 11 cycles. From the 5' RACE reads, TCRdb called clonotypes with MiXCR, one entry per CDR3 protein. Of approximately 600,000 distinct CDR3 sequences in the sample, approximately 50% were seen once. Broader study findings: The unknown donor CMV status may have confounded expanded clonotype changes. Comparison with aged donors showed that long-lived donors had more naive CD4+ cells and higher diversity.

This clonotype was observed a few times. Its matching antigen is unknown. This chain joins TRBV9 and TRBJ2-3, with a possible D match to TRBD2 (7 bases). The sample taken for sequencing was blood. This clonotype was obtained from a man aged 60-69 years in good health. The CDR3 coding sequence is TGTGCCAGCAGCGTGGGGGGGGGCCTCGCAGATACGCAGTATTTT. It codes for CASSVGGGLADTQYF. The complete variable domain, with remaining parts taken from reference TRBV9 and TRBJ2-3, reads DSGVTQTPKHLITATGQRVTLRCSPRSGDLSVYWYQQSLDQGLQFLIQYYNGEERAKGNILERFSAQQFPDLHSELNLSSLELGDSALYFCASSVGGGLADTQYFGPGTRLTVL.